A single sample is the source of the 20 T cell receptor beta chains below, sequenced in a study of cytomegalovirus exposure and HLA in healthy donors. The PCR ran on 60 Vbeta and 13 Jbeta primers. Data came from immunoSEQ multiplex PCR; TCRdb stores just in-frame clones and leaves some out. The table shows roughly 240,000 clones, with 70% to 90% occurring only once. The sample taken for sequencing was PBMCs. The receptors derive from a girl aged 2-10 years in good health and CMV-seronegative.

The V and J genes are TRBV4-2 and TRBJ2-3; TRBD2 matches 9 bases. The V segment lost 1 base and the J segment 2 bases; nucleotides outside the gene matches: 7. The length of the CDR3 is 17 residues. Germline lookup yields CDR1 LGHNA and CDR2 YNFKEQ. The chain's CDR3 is CASSQGVAGAVTDTQYF. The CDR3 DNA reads TGTGCCAGCAGCCAAGGGGTAGCGGGAGCCGTCACAGATACGCAGTATTTT.

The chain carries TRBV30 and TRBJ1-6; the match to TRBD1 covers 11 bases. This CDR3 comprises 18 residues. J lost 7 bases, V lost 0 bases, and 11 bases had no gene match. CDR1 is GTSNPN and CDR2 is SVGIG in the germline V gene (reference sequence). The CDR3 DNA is TGTGCCTGGAGTGTAGTTACATTGGGACAGGGGGACAATTCACCCCTCCACTTT. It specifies CAWSVVTLGQGDNSPLHF.

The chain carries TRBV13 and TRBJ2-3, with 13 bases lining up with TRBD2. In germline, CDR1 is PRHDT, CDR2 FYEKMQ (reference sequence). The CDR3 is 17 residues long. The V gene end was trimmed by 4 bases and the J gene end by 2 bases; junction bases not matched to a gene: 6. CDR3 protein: CASSSLAGGRDTDTQYF. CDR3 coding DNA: TGTGCCAGCAGCTCACTAGCGGGGGGGCGAGACACAGATACGCAGTATTTT.

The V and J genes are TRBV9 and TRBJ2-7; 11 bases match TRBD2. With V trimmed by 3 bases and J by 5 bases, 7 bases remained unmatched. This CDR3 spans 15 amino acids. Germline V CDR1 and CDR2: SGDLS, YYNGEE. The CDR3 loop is CASSATGTSGHEQYF. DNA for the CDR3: TGTGCCAGCAGCGCGACCGGGACTAGCGGCCACGAGCAGTACTTC. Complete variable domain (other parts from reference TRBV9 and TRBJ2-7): DSGVTQTPKHLITATGQRVTLRCSPRSGDLSVYWYQQSLDQGLQFLIQYYNGEERAKGNILERFSAQQFPDLHSELNLSSLELGDSALYFCASSATGTSGHEQYFGPGTRLTVT.

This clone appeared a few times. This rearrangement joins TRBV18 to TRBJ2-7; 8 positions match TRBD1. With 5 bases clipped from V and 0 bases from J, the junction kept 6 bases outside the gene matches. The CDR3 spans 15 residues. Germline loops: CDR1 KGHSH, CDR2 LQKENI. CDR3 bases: TGTGCCAGCTCAGGCTCCGGGACAGGCTCCTACGAGCAGTACTTC. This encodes CASSGSGTGSYEQYF.

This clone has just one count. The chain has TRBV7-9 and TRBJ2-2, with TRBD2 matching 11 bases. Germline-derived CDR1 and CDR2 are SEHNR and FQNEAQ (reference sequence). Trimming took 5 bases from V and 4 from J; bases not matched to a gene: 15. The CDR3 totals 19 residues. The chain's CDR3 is CASSAPWLAGGESTGELFF. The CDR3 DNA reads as TGTGCCAGCAGCGCCCCTTGGCTAGCGGGGGGAGAAAGCACCGGGGAGCTGTTTTTT.

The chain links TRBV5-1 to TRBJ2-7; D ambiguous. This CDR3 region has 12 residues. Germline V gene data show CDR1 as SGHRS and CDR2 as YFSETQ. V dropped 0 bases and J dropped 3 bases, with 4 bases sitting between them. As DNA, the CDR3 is TGCGCCAGCAGCTTGGACAACTACGAGCAGTACTTC. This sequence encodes CASSLDNYEQYF. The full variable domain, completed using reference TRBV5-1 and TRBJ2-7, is KAGVTQTPRYLIKTRGQQVTLSCSPISGHRSVSWYQQTPGQGLQFLFEYFSETQRNKGNFPGRFSGRQFSNSRSEMNVSTLELGDSALYLCASSLDNYEQYFGPGTRLTVT.

The DNA for the CDR3 is TGTGCCAGCAGCTTAACAGGGAGCTCCTACAATGAGCAGTTCTTC. Translated: CASSLTGSSYNEQFF. The J gene is TRBJ2-1, the V gene TRBV7-9, with D tentatively TRBD1 (6 bases). The CDR3 has 15 residues. CDR1 and CDR2 (germline): SEHNR, FQNEAQ (reference sequence). Deletions cut 2 bases from V and 0 bases from J, with 8 bases between.

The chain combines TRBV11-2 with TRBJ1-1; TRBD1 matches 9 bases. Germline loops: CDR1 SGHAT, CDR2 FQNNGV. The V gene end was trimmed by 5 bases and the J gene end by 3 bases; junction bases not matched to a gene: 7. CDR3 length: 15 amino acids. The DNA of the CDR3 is TGTGCCAGCAGCAAAACAGGGGGCGCGGACACTGAAGCTTTCTTT. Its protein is CASSKTGGADTEAFF.

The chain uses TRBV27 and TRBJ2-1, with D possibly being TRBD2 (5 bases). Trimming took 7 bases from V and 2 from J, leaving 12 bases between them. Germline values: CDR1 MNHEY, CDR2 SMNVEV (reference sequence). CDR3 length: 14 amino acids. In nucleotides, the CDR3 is TGTGCCAGCACCGTAGGCGGGCCCTACAATGAGCAGTTCTTC. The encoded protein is CASTVGGPYNEQFF.

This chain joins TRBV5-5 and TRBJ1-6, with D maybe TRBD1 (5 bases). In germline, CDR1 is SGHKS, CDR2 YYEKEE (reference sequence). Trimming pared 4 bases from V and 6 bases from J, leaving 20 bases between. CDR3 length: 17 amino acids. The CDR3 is CASSTVPGDRSNSPLHF. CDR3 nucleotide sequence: TGTGCCAGCAGCACAGTACCGGGGGATAGGAGTAATTCACCCCTCCACTTT.

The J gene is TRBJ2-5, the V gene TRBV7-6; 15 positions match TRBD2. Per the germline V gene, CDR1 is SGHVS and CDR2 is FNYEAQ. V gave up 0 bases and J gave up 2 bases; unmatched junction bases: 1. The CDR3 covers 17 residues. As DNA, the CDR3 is TGTGCCAGCAGCTTAGCGGGGACTAGCGGGGGGCAAGAGACCCAGTACTTC. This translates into CASSLAGTSGGQETQYF.

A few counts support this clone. The CDR3 spells CASSPTSGGADTQYF. The CDR3 nucleotides read TGTGCCAGCTCTCCGACTAGCGGGGGTGCAGATACGCAGTATTTT. This sequence joins TRBV18 and TRBJ2-3; 12 bases align to TRBD2. Looked up from germline, CDR1 is KGHSH and CDR2 is LQKENI. This CDR3 has 15 amino acids. The junction had 5 bases not matched to a gene; V was cut back by 6 bases and J by 4 bases.

CDR3: CASSVGGGSNTGELFF. CDR3 coding DNA: TGTGCCAGCAGCGTAGGTGGGGGCTCGAACACCGGGGAGCTGTTTTTT. J is TRBJ2-2 and V is TRBV9, with D perhaps TRBD1 (6 bases). The CDR3 has 16 residues. The germline CDR1 and CDR2 sequences are SGDLS and YYNGEE. Trimming removed 0 bases at V and 0 bases at J, with 9 bases between.

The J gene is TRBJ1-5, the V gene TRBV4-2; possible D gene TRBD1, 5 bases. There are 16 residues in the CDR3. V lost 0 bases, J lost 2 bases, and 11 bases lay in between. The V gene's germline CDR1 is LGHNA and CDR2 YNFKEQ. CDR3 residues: CASSQDPGTGNQPQHF. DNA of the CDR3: TGTGCCAGCAGCCAAGATCCCGGGACTGGCAATCAGCCCCAGCATTTT.

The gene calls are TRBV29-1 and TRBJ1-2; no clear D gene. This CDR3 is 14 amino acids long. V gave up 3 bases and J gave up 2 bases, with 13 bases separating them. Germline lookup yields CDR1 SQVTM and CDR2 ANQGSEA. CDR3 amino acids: CSVEGEGRNYGYTF. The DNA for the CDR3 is TGCAGCGTTGAGGGTGAGGGAAGGAACTATGGCTACACCTTC. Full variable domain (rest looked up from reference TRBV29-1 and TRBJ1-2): SAVISQKPSRDICQRGTSLTIQCQVDSQVTMMFWYRQQPGQSLTLIATANQGSEATYESGFVIDKFPISRPNLTFSTLTVSNMSPEDSSIYLCSVEGEGRNYGYTFGSGTRLTVV.

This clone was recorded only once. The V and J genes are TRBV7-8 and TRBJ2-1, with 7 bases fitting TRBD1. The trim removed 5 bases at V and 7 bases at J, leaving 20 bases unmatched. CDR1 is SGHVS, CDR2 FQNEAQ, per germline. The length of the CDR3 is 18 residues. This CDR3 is CASSRKGTVDSLKNEQFF. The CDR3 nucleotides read TGTGCCAGCAGCCGTAAAGGGACAGTCGATTCGTTAAAGAATGAGCAGTTCTTC.

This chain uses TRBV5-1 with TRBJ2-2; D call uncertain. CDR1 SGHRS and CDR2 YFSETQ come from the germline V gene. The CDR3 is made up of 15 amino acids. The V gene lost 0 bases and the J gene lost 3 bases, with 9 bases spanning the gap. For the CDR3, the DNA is TGCGCCAGCAGCTTGGAGTACACCGACACCGGGGAGCTGTTTTTT. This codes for CASSLEYTDTGELFF.

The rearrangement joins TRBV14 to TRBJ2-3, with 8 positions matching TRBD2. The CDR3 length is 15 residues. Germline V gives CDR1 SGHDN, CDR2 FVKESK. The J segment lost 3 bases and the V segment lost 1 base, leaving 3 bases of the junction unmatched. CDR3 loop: CASSQVGLATDTQYF. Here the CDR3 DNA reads TGTGCCAGCAGCCAAGTCGGACTAGCTACAGATACGCAGTATTTT. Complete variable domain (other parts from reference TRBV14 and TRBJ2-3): EAGVTQFPSHSVIEKGQTVTLRCDPISGHDNLYWYRRVMGKEIKFLLHFVKESKQDESGMPNNRFLAERTGGTYSTLKVQPAELEDSGVYFCASSQVGLATDTQYFGPGTRLTVL.

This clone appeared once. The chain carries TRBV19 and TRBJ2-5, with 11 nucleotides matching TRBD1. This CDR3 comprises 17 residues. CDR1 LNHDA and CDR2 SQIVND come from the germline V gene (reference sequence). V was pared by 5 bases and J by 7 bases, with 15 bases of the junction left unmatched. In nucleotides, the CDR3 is TGTGCCAGTAGTCTAAGCCCGGGACAGGGGGGTCAGGGGACCCAGTACTTC. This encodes CASSLSPGQGGQGTQYF.